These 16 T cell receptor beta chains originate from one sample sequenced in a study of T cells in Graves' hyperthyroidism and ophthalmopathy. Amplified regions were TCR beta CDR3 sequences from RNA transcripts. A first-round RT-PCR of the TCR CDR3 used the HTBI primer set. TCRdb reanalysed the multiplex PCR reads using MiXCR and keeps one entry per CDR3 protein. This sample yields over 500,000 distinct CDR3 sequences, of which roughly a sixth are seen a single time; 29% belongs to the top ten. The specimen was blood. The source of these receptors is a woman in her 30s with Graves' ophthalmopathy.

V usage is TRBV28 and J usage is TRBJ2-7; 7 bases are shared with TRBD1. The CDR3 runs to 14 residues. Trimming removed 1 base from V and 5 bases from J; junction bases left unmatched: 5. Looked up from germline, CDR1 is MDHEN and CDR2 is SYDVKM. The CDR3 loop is CASSLYRGPHEQYF. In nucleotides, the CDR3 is TGTGCCAGCAGTTTATACAGGGGCCCCCACGAGCAGTACTTC.

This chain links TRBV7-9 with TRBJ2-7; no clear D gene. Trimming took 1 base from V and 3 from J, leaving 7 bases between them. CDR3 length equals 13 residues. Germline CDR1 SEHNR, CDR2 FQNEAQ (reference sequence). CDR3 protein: CASSLGANYEQYF. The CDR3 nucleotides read TGTGCCAGCAGCTTAGGGGCCAACTACGAGCAGTACTTC. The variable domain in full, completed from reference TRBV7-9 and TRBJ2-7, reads DTGVSQNPRHKITKRGQNVTFRCDPISEHNRLYWYRQTLGQGPEFLTYFQNEAQLEKSRLLSDRFSAERPKGSFSTLEIQRTEQGDSAMYLCASSLGANYEQYFGPGTRLTVT.

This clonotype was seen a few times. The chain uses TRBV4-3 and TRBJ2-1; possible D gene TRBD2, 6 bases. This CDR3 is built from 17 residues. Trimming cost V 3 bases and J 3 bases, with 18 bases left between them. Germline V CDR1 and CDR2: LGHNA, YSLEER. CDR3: CASSHYSSGSLYNEQFF. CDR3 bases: TGCGCCAGCAGCCACTACTCGAGCGGGTCCCTCTACAATGAGCAGTTCTTC.

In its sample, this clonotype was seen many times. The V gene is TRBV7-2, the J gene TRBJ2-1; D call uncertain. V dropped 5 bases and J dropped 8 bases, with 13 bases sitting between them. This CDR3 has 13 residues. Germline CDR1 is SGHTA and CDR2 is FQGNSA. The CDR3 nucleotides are TGTGCCAGCAGCGAACGTATGGTGTATGAGCAGTTCTTC. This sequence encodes CASSERMVYEQFF.

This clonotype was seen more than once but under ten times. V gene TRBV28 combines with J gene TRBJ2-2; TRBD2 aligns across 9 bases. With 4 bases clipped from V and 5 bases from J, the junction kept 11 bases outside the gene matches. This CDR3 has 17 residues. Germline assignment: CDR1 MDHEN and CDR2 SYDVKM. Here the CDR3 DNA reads TGTGCCAGCAGTTCCGGAAGCGGGGGGTTGGGGACCGGGGAGCTGTTTTTT. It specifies CASSSGSGGLGTGELFF.

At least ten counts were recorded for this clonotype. CDR3 sequence: CASSHTPGGPYGYTF. The CDR3 coding sequence is TGCGCCAGCAGCCATACCCCCGGGGGTCCGTATGGCTACACCTTC. The chain employs TRBV4-3 and TRBJ1-2, with D maybe TRBD1 (5 bases). Deletions cut 3 bases from V and 5 bases from J, with 16 bases between. There are 15 residues in the CDR3. Per germline, CDR1 LGHNA and CDR2 YSLEER.

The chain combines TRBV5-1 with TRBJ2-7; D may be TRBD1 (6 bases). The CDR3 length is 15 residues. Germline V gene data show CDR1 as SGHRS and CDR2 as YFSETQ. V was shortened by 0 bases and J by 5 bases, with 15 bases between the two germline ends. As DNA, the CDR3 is TGCGCCAGCAGCTTGGCCATCACAGGGTTGGACGAGCAGTACTTC. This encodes CASSLAITGLDEQYF.

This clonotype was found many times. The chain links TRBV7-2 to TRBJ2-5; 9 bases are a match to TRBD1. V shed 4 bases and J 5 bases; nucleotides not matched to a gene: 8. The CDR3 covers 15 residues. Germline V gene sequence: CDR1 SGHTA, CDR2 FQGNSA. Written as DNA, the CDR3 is TGTGCCAGCAGCTACACAGGGGGCGTCGAGGAGACCCAGTACTTC. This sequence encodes CASSYTGGVEETQYF.

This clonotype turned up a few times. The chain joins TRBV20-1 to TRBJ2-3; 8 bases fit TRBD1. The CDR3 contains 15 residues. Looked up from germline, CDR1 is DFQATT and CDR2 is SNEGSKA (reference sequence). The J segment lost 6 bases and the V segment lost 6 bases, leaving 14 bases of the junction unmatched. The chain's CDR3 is CSAPLGTGGTDTQYF. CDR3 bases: TGCAGTGCCCCCCTAGGGACAGGAGGAACGGATACGCAGTATTTT.

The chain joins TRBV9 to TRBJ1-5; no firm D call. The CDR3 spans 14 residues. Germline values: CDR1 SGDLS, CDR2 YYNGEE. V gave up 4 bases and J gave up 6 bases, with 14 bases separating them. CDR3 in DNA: TGTGCCAGCAGCCCGCAAGGGATTTCTCAGCCCCAGCATTTT. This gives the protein CASSPQGISQPQHF.

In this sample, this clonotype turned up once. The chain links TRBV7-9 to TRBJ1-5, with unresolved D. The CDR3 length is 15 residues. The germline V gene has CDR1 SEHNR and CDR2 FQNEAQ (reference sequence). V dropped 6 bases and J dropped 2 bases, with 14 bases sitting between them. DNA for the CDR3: TGTGCCAGCAGTTATGGAGGACTGCGCAATCAGCCCCAGCATTTT. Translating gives CASSYGGLRNQPQHF. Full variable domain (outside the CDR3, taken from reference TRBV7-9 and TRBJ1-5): DTGVSQNPRHKITKRGQNVTFRCDPISEHNRLYWYRQTLGQGPEFLTYFQNEAQLEKSRLLSDRFSAERPKGSFSTLEIQRTEQGDSAMYLCASSYGGLRNQPQHFGDGTRLSIL.

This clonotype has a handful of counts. The chain's CDR3 is CSAPGPEDQETQYF. The CDR3 DNA sequence: TGCAGTGCTCCCGGCCCTGAAGACCAAGAGACCCAGTACTTC. The rearrangement links TRBV20-1 to TRBJ2-5; D unclear. Per the germline V gene, CDR1 is DFQATT and CDR2 is SNEGSKA (reference sequence). The CDR3 is 14 amino acids. With 5 bases removed from V and 0 bases from J, the gap between germline ends came to 13 bases.

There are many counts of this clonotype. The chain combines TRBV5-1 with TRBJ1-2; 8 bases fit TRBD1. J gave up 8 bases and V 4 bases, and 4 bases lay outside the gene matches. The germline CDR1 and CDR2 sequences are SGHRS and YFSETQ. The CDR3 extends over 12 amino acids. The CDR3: CASSPDREGYTF. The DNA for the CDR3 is TGCGCCAGCAGCCCGGACAGGGAAGGCTACACCTTC.

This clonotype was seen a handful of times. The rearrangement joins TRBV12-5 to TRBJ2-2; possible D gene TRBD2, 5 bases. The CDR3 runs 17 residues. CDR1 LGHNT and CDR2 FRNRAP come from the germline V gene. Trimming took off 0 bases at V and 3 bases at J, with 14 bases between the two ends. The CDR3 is CASGLVLSGSDTGELFF. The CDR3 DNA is TGTGCTAGTGGTTTGGTATTAAGCGGATCTGACACCGGGGAGCTGTTTTTT.

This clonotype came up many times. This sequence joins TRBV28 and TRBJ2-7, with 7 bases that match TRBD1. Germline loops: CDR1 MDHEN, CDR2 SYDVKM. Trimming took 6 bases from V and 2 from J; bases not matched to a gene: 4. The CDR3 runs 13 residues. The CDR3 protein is CASRYDRAYEQYF. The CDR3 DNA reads TGTGCCAGCAGATACGACAGGGCCTACGAGCAGTACTTC.

The CDR3 protein is CSVNRDSSYEQYF. Written as DNA, the CDR3 is TGCAGTGTTAACCGGGACTCCTCCTACGAGCAGTACTTC. The chain links TRBV20-1 to TRBJ2-7; the D gene is possibly TRBD2 (6 bases). The CDR3 is 13 amino acids. CDR1 and CDR2 from the germline V gene are DFQATT and SNEGSKA (reference sequence). Trimming cost V 7 bases and J 0 bases, with 13 bases left between them.